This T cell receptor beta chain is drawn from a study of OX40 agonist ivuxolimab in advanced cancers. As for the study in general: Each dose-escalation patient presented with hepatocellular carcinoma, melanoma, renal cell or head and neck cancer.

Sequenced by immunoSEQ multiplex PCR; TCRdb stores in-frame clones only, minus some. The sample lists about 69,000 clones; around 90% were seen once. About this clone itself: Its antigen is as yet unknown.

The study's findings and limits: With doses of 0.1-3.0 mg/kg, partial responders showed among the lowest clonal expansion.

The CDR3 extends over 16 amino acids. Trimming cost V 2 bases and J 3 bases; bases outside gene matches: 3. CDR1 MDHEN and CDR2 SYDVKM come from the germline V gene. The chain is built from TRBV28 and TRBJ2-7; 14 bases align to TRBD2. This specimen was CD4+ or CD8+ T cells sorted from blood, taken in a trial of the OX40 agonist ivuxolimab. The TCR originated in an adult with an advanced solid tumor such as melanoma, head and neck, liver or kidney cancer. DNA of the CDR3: TGTGCCAGCAGTTTAAGCGGACTAGCGGGGGGCTACGAGCAGTACTTC. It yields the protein CASSLSGLAGGYEQYF.